This T cell receptor (beta chain) derives from a study of blood T cell repertoires in COVID-19. Measured with immunoSEQ multiplex PCR; TCRdb has only the in-frame clones, and not every one. There are more than 150,000 clones in the sample; over 80% occur only once, and roughly 2.9% lies in the top ten. The clonotype originates from a woman between 55 and 75 years old with acute or convalescent COVID-19. Specimen: peripheral blood.

DNA of the CDR3: TGTGCCAGCAGCTCTGGGACCAGGGGGCAGTTCTTC. It is translated as CASSSGTRGQFF. The chain recombines TRBV7-8 with TRBJ2-1; D might be TRBD1 (6 bases). V lost 4 bases, J lost 12 bases, and 13 bases lay in between. CDR1 SGHVS and CDR2 FQNEAQ come from the germline V gene. The CDR3 runs 12 residues.